These T cell receptor beta chains were read from a single sample in a study of blood T cell repertoires in COVID-19. Method: immunoSEQ multiplex PCR; TCRdb's copy keeps in-frame clones and lacks some. This table has fewer than 700,000 clones, around 90% appearing once. Sample: peripheral blood. These receptors originate from a woman between 45 and 65 years old with COVID-19, enrolled during active disease. Each CDR3 is given with its conserved first and last residue. The D gene is left open where the match is weak.

>TRBV7-9|TRBJ2-1|TRBD1
CASTPGGPSNEQFF
>TRBV14|TRBJ2-3|-
CASSLDSSTDTQYF
>TRBV7-9|TRBJ1-3|-
CASTPGQISGNTIYF
>TRBV7-2|TRBJ1-3|-
CASSLSAGVGNTIYF
>TRBV7-9|TRBJ2-7|-
CASSLAGPGPEQYF
>TRBV5-8|TRBJ1-3|-
CASSFRGGNTIYF
>TRBV5-4|TRBJ1-1|TRBD1
CASSLGTGGLAEAFF
>TRBV2|TRBJ1-3|-
CASSERDTIYF
>TRBV5-4|TRBJ2-3|-
CASSLGAASTDTQYF
>TRBV7-9|TRBJ2-7|-
CASSLVSGEQYF
>TRBV29-1|TRBJ1-2|-
CSAPEVVGGYTF
>TRBV19|TRBJ1-3|TRBD1
CASSMGQPFSGNTIYF
>TRBV7-2|TRBJ1-4|-
CASSLDLRTVPFF
>TRBV5-6|TRBJ2-2|-
CASSRQIYTGELFF
>TRBV2|TRBJ1-2|-
CASSELGGGEYGYTF
>TRBV12-3/TRBV12-4|TRBJ1-6|TRBD1
CASSPTGLSPLHF
>TRBV28|TRBJ2-3|-
CASSLGGQLTRDTQYF
>TRBV7-9|TRBJ2-7|-
CASSRESYEQYF
>TRBV18|TRBJ2-4|-
CASSGGGSKNIQYF
>TRBV9|TRBJ2-2|-
CASSRSQGSATGELFF
>TRBV9|TRBJ2-2|TRBD1
CASSVEGGPNTGELFF
>TRBV12-3/TRBV12-4|TRBJ2-1|-
CASSLGGEQFF
>TRBV29-1|TRBJ1-2|TRBD1
CSVGTGTNYGYTF
>TRBV3-1/TRBV3-2|TRBJ1-1|-
CASSQDNSGMNTEAFF
>TRBV6-4|TRBJ2-1|-
CASSDPVYNEQFF